The clone carrying this T cell receptor beta chain was recorded only once. The sample originates from a study of Ad26.COV2.S vaccination and SARS-CoV-2 variants. The CDR3 is 14 residues long. Germline V gene data show CDR1 as LNHDA and CDR2 as SQIVND (reference sequence). Trimming removed 4 bases from V and 6 bases from J, with 13 bases in between. Profiled with immunoSEQ multiplex PCR; TCRdb holds only in-frame clones, not every one. The table lists about 680,000 clones, approximately 88% of them singletons. Treatment of the sample: 19 received Ad26.COV2.S at low or high dose, single or two shots; about 5 received placebo; per-sample allocation not given. Sampling happened 63 days after the first vaccine or placebo injection.

The chain has TRBV19 and TRBJ2-1, with TRBD1 as a possible D gene (7 bases). The sequence was collected from a person aged 18-60 years who received the Ad26.COV2.S COVID-19 vaccine or a placebo. The sequenced sample was peripheral blood, obtained in a trial of Ad26.COV2.S vaccine versus placebo. This CDR3 reads CASSTRQGGNEQFF. The CDR3, as DNA: TGTGCCAGTAGTACCCGACAGGGAGGCAATGAGCAGTTCTTC.